This TCR beta chain stems from a study of CD8+ T cells in alopecia areata. Study results and caveats: The study found TCR sharing across patients less clear than in mice, possibly for HLA reasons.

Extraction of RNA preceded its reverse transcription into cDNA, which served as the sequencing template. Using immunoSEQ multiplex PCR, the repertoire was profiled, and TCRdb retains in-frame clones only, with some absent. The data show some 88,000 clones, roughly 45% seen once. On this clone: Its antigen is as yet unknown.

Treatment denoted: oral pan-JAK inhibitor, 5-10 mg twice daily. CDR1 and CDR2 from the germline V gene are SEHNR and FQNEAQ (reference sequence). V lost 4 bases, J lost 1 base, and 16 bases lay in between. The CDR3 is made up of 16 amino acids. This sequence was found in a human donor with alopecia areata. The sample was CD8+ T cells sorted from blood, taken at week 24, from a patient treated with tofacitinib. V is TRBV7-9 and J is TRBJ2-5; D is possibly TRBD2 (6 bases). The CDR3 here is CASSSGGAGIQETQYF. The CDR3 DNA is TGTGCCAGCAGCTCCGGCGGAGCGGGTATCCAAGAGACCCAGTACTTC.